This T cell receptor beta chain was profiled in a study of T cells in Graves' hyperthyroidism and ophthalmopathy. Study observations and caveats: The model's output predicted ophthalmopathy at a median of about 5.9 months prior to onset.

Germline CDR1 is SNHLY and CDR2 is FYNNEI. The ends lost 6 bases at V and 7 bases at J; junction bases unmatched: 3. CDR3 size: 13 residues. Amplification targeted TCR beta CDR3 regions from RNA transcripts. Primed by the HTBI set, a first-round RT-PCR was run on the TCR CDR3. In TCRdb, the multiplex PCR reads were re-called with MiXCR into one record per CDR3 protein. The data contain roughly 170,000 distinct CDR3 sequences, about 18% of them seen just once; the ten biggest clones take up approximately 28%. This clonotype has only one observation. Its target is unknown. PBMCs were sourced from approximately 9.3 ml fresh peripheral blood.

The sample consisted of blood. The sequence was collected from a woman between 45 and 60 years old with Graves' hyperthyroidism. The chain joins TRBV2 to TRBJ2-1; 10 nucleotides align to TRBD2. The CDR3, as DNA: TGTGCCAGCAGCATAGCGGGAGGTAATGAGCAGTTCTTC. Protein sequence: CASSIAGGNEQFF.